The 27 T cell receptor beta chains in this list originate from one sample, sequenced in a study of metastatic and nonmetastatic thyroid tumors. With MiXCR, TCRdb called clones anew from the PCR reads. Counted here are about 40,000 clones, about 10% occurring once; the ten biggest clones make up under 25%. Each patient went into thyroid surgery without having received any treatment. Sequencing input: blood. The receptor source for this set is a female donor with papillary thyroid cancer or a benign thyroid nodule (not recorded which). Some clones in this sample may be carry-over from other donors' samples.

Comments on this clone: At the DNA level, this CDR3 is encoded by other sequences in the same sample as well. The chain couples TRBV18 to TRBJ2-3; 7 bases agree with TRBD2. This CDR3 is built from 15 residues. J was trimmed by 5 bases and V by 2 bases; bases with no gene match: 7. Germline V gene data show CDR1 as KGHSH and CDR2 as LQKENI. This CDR3 reads CASSPARGSGDTQYF. The CDR3 region has the DNA TGTGCCAGCTCACCAGCCCGCGGGAGTGGAGATACGCAGTATTTT.

Concerning this clone itself: This sequence may be a read error, since a much larger clone differs from it by one base. The sample holds other DNA sequences that translate to the same CDR3. This sequence joins TRBV10-3 and TRBJ2-2; 9 bases fit TRBD2. The germline V gene has CDR1 ENHRY and CDR2 SYGVKD. V was clipped by 7 bases and J by 7 bases; unmatched bases: 7. This CDR3 is built from 14 residues. CDR3 residues: CAITAGGPNGELFF. The CDR3 nucleotides read TGTGCCATCACGGCGGGAGGGCCTAACGGGGAGCTGTTTTTT.

This clone was counted ten times or more. The chain combines TRBV18 with TRBJ1-3; D is possibly TRBD1 (6 bases). This CDR3 spans 18 amino acids. The ends were cut back, 2 bases at V and 2 bases at J, with 19 bases in the middle. Germline loops: CDR1 KGHSH, CDR2 LQKENI. In DNA form, the CDR3 reads TGTGCCAGCTCACCAATAGGTCCGGGCAGGGGTGCTGGAAACACCATATATTTT. Its protein product is CASSPIGPGRGAGNTIYF.

This clone was seen at least ten times. V gene TRBV7-2 combines with J gene TRBJ2-4; 8 bases line up with TRBD2. The CDR3 runs 13 residues. Losses at the gene ends were 1 base for V and 10 bases for J; bases not matched to a gene: 3. Germline loops: CDR1 SGHTA, CDR2 FQGNSA. CDR3 region: CASSLGSGGIQYF. The CDR3 region has the DNA TGTGCCAGCAGCTTAGGGTCGGGGGGGATTCAGTACTTC. Full variable domain (outside the CDR3, taken from reference TRBV7-2 and TRBJ2-4): GAGVSQSPSNKVTEKGKDVELRCDPISGHTALYWYRQSLGQGLEFLIYFQGNSAPDKSGLPSDRFSAERTGGSVSTLTIQRTQQEDSAVYLCASSLGSGGIQYFGAGTRLSVL.

V and J are TRBV3-1 and TRBJ2-7; 10 bases match TRBD2. In germline, CDR1 is LGHDT, CDR2 YNNKEL (reference sequence). V trimming: 1 base; J trimming: 4 bases; junction bases outside the gene matches: 7. CDR3 size: 16 residues. CDR3 DNA: TGTGCCAGCAGCCAAGGACTAGCGGGTGGGGTGTACGAGCAGTACTTC. Translating gives CASSQGLAGGVYEQYF.

Ten or more counts support this clone. The chain employs TRBV4-1 and TRBJ2-7; 10 bases fit TRBD2. The CDR3 consists of 18 residues. J was trimmed by 3 bases and V by 0 bases; bases with no gene match: 11. Germline-derived CDR1 and CDR2 are MGHRA and YSYEKL. The CDR3 is CASSQERGKREGGYEQYF. The CDR3 region has the DNA TGCGCCAGCAGCCAAGAAAGAGGGAAGCGGGAGGGTGGCTACGAGCAGTACTTC.

This clone was observed at least ten times. V usage is TRBV10-3 and J usage is TRBJ1-2; D may be TRBD1 (6 bases). V was pared by 4 bases and J by 2 bases, with 8 bases between. The germline V gene has CDR1 ENHRY and CDR2 SYGVKD. The CDR3 sequence is 13 residues long. The CDR3 is CAISGGRNYGYTF. The CDR3 coding sequence is TGTGCCATCAGTGGGGGGCGGAACTATGGCTACACCTTC.

This chain uses TRBV4-1 with TRBJ2-3; D is unresolved. V lost 1 base and J lost 2, with 4 bases in between. The CDR3 contains 13 residues. CDR1 and CDR2 from the germline V gene are MGHRA and YSYEKL. The CDR3 sequence is CASSQAVTDTQYF. The CDR3 DNA reads TGCGCCAGCAGCCAAGCGGTCACAGATACGCAGTATTTT.

This clone was detected many times. The chain couples TRBV27 to TRBJ2-3, with a possible D match to TRBD2 (6 bases). The CDR3 consists of 15 residues. V lost 7 bases to trimming and J lost 3 bases, with 17 bases between them. Germline values: CDR1 MNHEY, CDR2 SMNVEV (reference sequence). CDR3 nucleotides: TGTGCCAGCACAGCGTACGGGAGAACGACAGATACGCAGTATTTT. It codes for CASTAYGRTTDTQYF.

About this clone itself: One end of the junction fails to match germline, which may point to a read error. The V call is TRBV4-1, the J call TRBJ1-2; D is uncertain. Germline CDR1 is MGHRA and CDR2 is YSYEKL. This CDR3 spans 13 amino acids. The CDR3 nucleotides are TGCGCCAGCAGCCAAGATTTAGGGTATGACTACACCTTC. Its translation: CASSQDLGYDYTF.

The V call is TRBV7-3, the J call TRBJ2-2; no reliable D call. V shed 5 bases and J shed 10 bases, with 11 bases lying between them. CDR3 length equals 12 residues. Germline lookup yields CDR1 SGHTA and CDR2 FQGTGA. The chain's CDR3 is CASSHSVVELFF. The CDR3 nucleotides are TGTGCCAGCAGCCACAGTGTCGTGGAGCTGTTTTTT.

This clone was counted ten times or more. V and J are TRBV3-1 and TRBJ2-1; D remains ambiguous. V was pared by 0 bases and J by 4 bases, with 16 bases between. Germline CDR1 LGHDT, CDR2 YNNKEL (reference sequence). The CDR3 is 17 residues long. The CDR3 DNA reads as TGTGCCAGCAGCCAAGATCGCGGAAGGAAGGGTTACAATGAGCAGTTCTTC. It yields the protein CASSQDRGRKGYNEQFF.

In this sample, this clone turned up many times. The rearrangement links TRBV30 to TRBJ1-4, with D maybe TRBD1 (6 bases). CDR1 is GTSNPN, CDR2 SVGIG, per germline (reference sequence). V was pared by 1 base and J by 4 bases, with 13 bases between. The CDR3 is made up of 15 amino acids. CDR3 in DNA: TGTGCCTGGAGTGCTCCGGGAGGGGGTAATGAAAAACTGTTTTTT. Translation: CAWSAPGGGNEKLFF.

This clone was recorded many times. The chain has TRBV29-1 and TRBJ2-7, with TRBD2 matching 7 bases. The CDR3 is made up of 13 amino acids. V lost 6 bases and J lost 3; bases outside the gene matches: 8. The germline V gene has CDR1 SQVTM and CDR2 ANQGSEA. CDR3 protein: CSVMAGAGYEQYF. Written as DNA, the CDR3 is TGCAGCGTGATGGCGGGAGCTGGCTACGAGCAGTACTTC.

This clone has a count of ten or more. This rearrangement joins TRBV11-3 to TRBJ2-1; no reliable D call. V shed 5 bases and J shed 10 bases, with 15 bases lying between them. This CDR3 is built from 13 residues. CDR1 SGHNT and CDR2 YENEEA come from the germline V gene. The CDR3 here is CASSPNLVSEQFF. CDR3 coding DNA: TGTGCCAGCAGCCCAAACCTAGTATCCGAGCAGTTCTTC.

This clone was found many times. The gene calls are TRBV5-4 and TRBJ1-3, with TRBD1 identical over 9 bases. The V and J ends lost 0 bases and 0 bases, in that order; junction bases with no gene match: 4. CDR3 size: 17 residues. CDR1 is SGHNT, CDR2 YYREEE, per germline (reference sequence). The CDR3 reads CASSLGGQGFSGNTIYF. The CDR3 DNA sequence: TGTGCCAGCAGCTTGGGGGGACAGGGCTTCTCTGGAAACACCATATATTTT.

This clone has ten or more counts. V and J are TRBV19 and TRBJ2-7; D unresolved. CDR3 length: 11 amino acids. CDR1 LNHDA and CDR2 SQIVND come from the germline V gene (reference sequence). With 4 bases removed from V and 3 bases from J, the gap between germline ends came to 4 bases. In nucleotides, the CDR3 is TGTGCCAGTAGTACCGACTACGAGCAGTACTTC. Translated, it gives CASSTDYEQYF.

This clone was recorded at least ten times. The CDR3 protein is CASKTGGGGQPQHF. The DNA of the CDR3 is TGTGCCAGCAAAACAGGGGGCGGCGGTCAGCCCCAGCATTTT. V is TRBV6-2 or TRBV6-3 and J is TRBJ1-5; 9 nucleotides match TRBD1. CDR1 is MNHEY and CDR2 is SVGEGT in the germline V gene. V was pared by 7 bases and J by 6 bases, with 7 bases of the junction left unmatched. CDR3 length: 14 residues.

There are a few counts of this clone. At one end the junction does not follow the germline gene, possibly because of a read error. The rearrangement uses TRBV6-1 and TRBJ1-2; no firm D call. CDR3 length: 14 amino acids. Germline V gene lookup returns CDR1 MNHNS and CDR2 SASEGT. CDR3 sequence: CASSVQPSAYCYTF. CDR3 DNA sequence: TGTGCCAGCAGCGTACAGCCCTCCGCCTATTGCTACACCTTC.

This clone showed up just a few times. This may be a read error, as it is one base from a much larger clone. V usage is TRBV15 and J usage is TRBJ2-7; no clear D gene. The germline V gene has CDR1 LNHNV and CDR2 YYDKDF (reference sequence). V lost 2 bases, J lost 1 base, and 15 bases lay in between. There are 16 residues in the CDR3. CDR3 coding DNA: TGTGCCACCAGCAGATATCTCTTGGGCTTTTCCTACGAGCAGTACTTC. It codes for CATSRYLLGFSYEQYF. The full variable domain, rest sourced from reference TRBV15 and TRBJ2-7, is DAMVIQNPRYQVTQFGKPVTLSCSQTLNHNVMYWYQQKSSQAPKLLFHYYDKDFNNEADTPDNFQSRRPNTSFCFLDIRSPGLGDTAMYLCATSRYLLGFSYEQYFGPGTRLTVT.

This clone was found many times. The chain combines TRBV20-1 with TRBJ2-6, with a tentative D call TRBD2 (6 bases). Trimming left V 5 bases short and J 4 bases short, with 15 bases between. The CDR3 is 15 residues long. Germline CDR1 and CDR2: DFQATT and SNEGSKA (reference sequence). CDR3 loop: CSAPQDRGGANVLTF. Written as DNA, the CDR3 is TGCAGTGCTCCCCAGGACCGGGGGGGGGCCAACGTCCTGACTTTC.

This clone has only a few counts. The junction does not match germline at one end; this may be a read error. This chain joins TRBV6-2 or TRBV6-3 and TRBJ2-7, with a weak D call TRBD1 (6 bases). CDR1 is MNHEY and CDR2 is SVGEGT in the germline V gene. The CDR3 is 15 amino acids. This CDR3 reads CASSYVWGLSYEHYF. The CDR3 DNA follows: TGTGCCAGCAGTTACGTGTGGGGGCTCTCCTACGAGCATTACTTC.

This clone was detected ten times or more. The chain is built from TRBV30 and TRBJ1-2; tentatively, D is TRBD1 (5 bases). The V end lost 0 bases, the J end lost 8 bases, and 7 bases lay between the germline ends. The CDR3 sequence is 11 residues long. Per germline, CDR1 GTSNPN and CDR2 SVGIG (reference sequence). Here the CDR3 DNA reads TGTGCCTGGAGTGTGGGGGTGGGCTACACCTTC. It is translated as CAWSVGVGYTF.

This clone was seen repeatedly, ten times or more. The chain has TRBV9 and TRBJ2-1; possible D gene TRBD2, 6 bases. CDR3 length: 15 amino acids. The germline V gene encodes CDR1 SGDLS and CDR2 YYNGEE. Trimming left V 4 bases short and J 2 bases short, with 13 bases between. CDR3 nucleotide sequence: TGTGCCAGCAGCCTCCGGGACTCCGCCTACAATGAGCAGTTCTTC. Amino acids: CASSLRDSAYNEQFF.

This clone has ten or more counts. Other nucleotide sequences in the sample specify the same CDR3. V usage is TRBV3-1 and J usage is TRBJ2-3; unclear D gene. The V end was cut by 4 bases, the J end by 3 bases, with 5 bases between. CDR3 length equals 12 residues. Germline-derived CDR1 and CDR2 are LGHDT and YNNKEL (reference sequence). The CDR3 DNA reads as TGTGCCAGCAGCCGCTTAACAGATACGCAGTATTTT. It specifies CASSRLTDTQYF.

The chain couples TRBV6-6 to TRBJ2-3; D may be TRBD2 (6 bases). The length of the CDR3 is 21 residues. Germline assignment: CDR1 MNHNY and CDR2 SVGAGI (reference sequence). V lost 6 bases, J lost 6 bases, and 37 bases lay in between. The CDR3 here is CASRQIRLRATRGGGLDTQYF. CDR3 DNA sequence: TGTGCCAGCAGGCAAATCAGGTTGCGGGCTACGCGCGGAGGAGGGTTGGATACGCAGTATTTT.

V is TRBV6-2 or TRBV6-3 and J is TRBJ2-1; 11 nucleotides line up with TRBD2. Germline loops: CDR1 MNHEY, CDR2 SVGEGT. This CDR3 contains 18 residues. V was pared by 6 bases and J by 4 bases, with 14 bases of the junction left unmatched. The CDR3 loop reads CASRIAGTSGSSYNEQFF. Written as DNA, the CDR3 is TGTGCCAGCAGGATTGCCGGGACTAGCGGAAGCTCATACAATGAGCAGTTCTTC.